The subject of this entry is one T cell receptor (beta chain). Antigen specificity is unknown. TCRB transcripts that were expressed got sequenced, as all of the isolated RNA had been reverse transcribed. Method: immunoSEQ multiplex PCR; TCRdb's copy keeps in-frame clones and lacks some. The table shows over 500,000 clones, with roughly a sixth occurring only once. Germline CDR1 is SGHRS and CDR2 is YFSETQ. V was cut by 3 bases and J by 3 bases, with 7 bases left in between. This CDR3 is built from 13 residues. These data come from a study of beta chain features in type 1 diabetes. Study-level results: Lower insertion and higher deletion counts appeared at VDJ junctions in type 1 diabetes patients.

The chain is built from TRBV5-1 and TRBJ2-1; D not certain. The TCR sequence derives from a man aged 18 to 35 in good health. The sequencing input was naive CD4+ T cells from blood. Written as DNA, the CDR3 is TGCGCCAGCAGCTACCCTTTCTACAATGAGCAGTTCTTC. Protein sequence: CASSYPFYNEQFF.